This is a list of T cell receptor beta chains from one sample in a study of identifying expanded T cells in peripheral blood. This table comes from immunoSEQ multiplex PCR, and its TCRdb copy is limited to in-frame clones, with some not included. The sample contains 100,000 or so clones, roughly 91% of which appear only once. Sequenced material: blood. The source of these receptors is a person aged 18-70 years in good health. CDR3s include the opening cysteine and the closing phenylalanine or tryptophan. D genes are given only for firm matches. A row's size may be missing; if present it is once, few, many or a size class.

DNA: TGTGCCAGCAGCCGGGACAGGGGTGAGCAGTTCTTC
CDR3: CASSRDRGEQFF
size: NA
D: TRBD1
V: TRBV6-5
J: TRBJ2-1

DNA: TGTGCCAGCAGCCCGGGACTGCGGTATTCCTACGAGCAGTACTTC
CDR3: CASSPGLRYSYEQYF
size: NA
D: NA
V: TRBV5-5
J: TRBJ2-7

DNA: TGTGCCAGCAGGGGTAGCGGGGGGGCCCTCACGGAGACCCAGTACTTC
CDR3: CASRGSGGALTETQYF
size: NA
D: TRBD2
V: TRBV7-2
J: TRBJ2-5

DNA: TGCGCCAGCAGCCAAGATAGGTACCCTATAAGTGACACCATATATTTT
CDR3: CASSQDRYPISDTIYF
size: once
D: NA
V: TRBV4-3
J: TRBJ1-3

DNA: TGTGCCAGTAGTATAGGACAGCTGAGAGGGGAGACCCAGTACTTC
CDR3: CASSIGQLRGETQYF
size: NA
D: NA
V: TRBV19
J: TRBJ2-5

DNA: TGTGCCAGCAGCTTAGGGGGGGTGCAGTTCTTC
CDR3: CASSLGGVQFF
size: once
D: NA
V: TRBV11-3
J: TRBJ2-1

DNA: TGTGCCTGGAGTCGGGACAGCTCCTACGAGCAGTACTTC
CDR3: CAWSRDSSYEQYF
size: NA
D: TRBD1
V: TRBV30
J: TRBJ2-7

DNA: TGTGCCAGCAGTGATAGCAGGGTTCAGCCCCAGCATTTT
CDR3: CASSDSRVQPQHF
size: once
D: NA
V: TRBV6-1
J: TRBJ1-5

DNA: TGTGCCAGCAGCCCCGAAATGGGACAGGGTTCCTACGAGCAGTACTTC
CDR3: CASSPEMGQGSYEQYF
size: NA
D: TRBD1
V: TRBV7-2
J: TRBJ2-7

DNA: TGTGCCAGCAGCTTCCCCCGGGTTACGGAGGGTTTCCCCGGGGAGCTGTTTTTT
CDR3: CASSFPRVTEGFPGELFF
size: NA
D: NA
V: TRBV7-9
J: TRBJ2-2

DNA: TGTGCCAGCAGCGAGACAGGGGTGAACACTGAAGCTTTCTTT
CDR3: CASSETGVNTEAFF
size: once
D: TRBD1
V: TRBV9
J: TRBJ1-1

DNA: TGCAGCGTTGAAGGAGACACCATTAGCACAGATACGCAGTATTTT
CDR3: CSVEGDTISTDTQYF
size: NA
D: NA
V: TRBV29-1
J: TRBJ2-3

DNA: TGTGCCAGCAGCTTAGCCGGCGGGGGGAGCGGGGAGCCGTTTTTT
CDR3: CASSLAGGGSGEPFF
size: NA
D: TRBD2
V: TRBV11-2
J: TRBJ2-2

DNA: TGTGCCAGAGACCTTAAGGGTCGCACTGAAGCTTTCTTT
CDR3: CARDLKGRTEAFF
size: NA
D: NA
V: TRBV2
J: TRBJ1-1

DNA: TGTGCCAGCAGCTCCCGAACAGGACAGGGGCCTGTGAATACGCAGTATTTT
CDR3: CASSSRTGQGPVNTQYF
size: NA
D: TRBD1
V: TRBV11-2
J: TRBJ2-3

DNA: TGTGCCAGCAGCCCGCACCAGGCGGGGGCCGGGGAGCTGTTTTTT
CDR3: CASSPHQAGAGELFF
size: NA
D: TRBD2
V: TRBV7-2
J: TRBJ2-2

DNA: TGTGCCAGCAGCTCCCGAAGAAGCTCCTACAATGAGCAGTTCTTC
CDR3: CASSSRRSSYNEQFF
size: NA
D: NA
V: TRBV11-3
J: TRBJ2-1

DNA: TGTGCCAGCAGCTTGTATGCAGGGATGAACACTGAAGCTTTCTTT
CDR3: CASSLYAGMNTEAFF
size: NA
D: NA
V: TRBV5-5
J: TRBJ1-1

DNA: TGTGCCAGCAGCTTAACGCCTAGCGGGGGAGTGTACGAGCAGTACTTC
CDR3: CASSLTPSGGVYEQYF
size: few
D: TRBD2
V: TRBV7-2
J: TRBJ2-7

DNA: TGTGCCAGCAGCCCCCTGGGACCCACGAACACCGGGGAGCTGTTTTTT
CDR3: CASSPLGPTNTGELFF
size: NA
D: NA
V: TRBV5-6
J: TRBJ2-2